Listed here is a single T cell receptor (beta chain). Its antigen remains unknown. Via MiXCR, TCRdb re-called the 5' RACE reads, giving one row per CDR3 protein. The sample holds around 62,000 distinct CDR3 sequences; approximately 13% are singletons and the top ten take over 3%. The sample belongs to a study of early T cells in non-severe SARS-CoV-2 infection. Study as a whole: Sequencing used unsorted whole-blood bulk RNA, so chains lack pairing.

Points from the study as a whole: VDJdb matching, biased toward anti-spike CD8 responses, missed private and CD4 specificities.

The CDR3 covers 15 residues. The V gene lost 2 bases and the J gene lost 5 bases, with 15 bases spanning the gap. Germline CDR1 SNHLY, CDR2 FYNNEI. The clonotype comes from an adult who was a healthcare worker with PCR-confirmed SARS-CoV-2 infection or an uninfected control (not recorded which). Sequenced input: whole blood. The rearrangement uses TRBV2 and TRBJ1-1; D possibly corresponds to TRBD1 (6 bases). The CDR3 DNA reads TGTGCCAGCAGTGAAACCGGGACACGGGGGACTGAAGCTTTCTTT. It is translated as CASSETGTRGTEAFF.